The 14 T cell receptor beta chains in this list originate from one sample, sequenced in a study of shared clonotypes between healthy human individuals. Sequencing used immunoSEQ multiplex PCR; TCRdb keeps in-frame clones, though not all of them. The sample yields around 1.1 million clones, around 78% seen once. Input material: memory CD4+ T cells from PBMCs. This sample's subset: CD45RA-negative fraction. The receptors here all came from a man aged 18 to 35 in good health. Some clones in this sample may be carry-over from other donors' samples.

Notes on this clone: Other DNA sequences within the sample encode an identical CDR3. This sequence joins TRBV27 and TRBJ1-1; TRBD1 matches at 7 bases. J was trimmed by 5 bases and V by 3 bases; bases with no gene match: 6. The germline gives CDR1 MNHEY, CDR2 SMNVEV (reference sequence). This CDR3 spans 14 amino acids. CDR3: CASSFRGQPTEAFF. CDR3 in DNA: TGTGCCAGCAGTTTTAGGGGGCAGCCTACTGAAGCTTTCTTT.

The chain employs TRBV5-1 and TRBJ1-2, with D perhaps matching TRBD1 (6 bases). Germline assignment: CDR1 SGHRS and CDR2 YFSETQ. V gave up 0 bases and J gave up 6 bases, with 12 bases separating them. CDR3 length: 14 residues. The CDR3 DNA is TGCGCCAGCAGCTTGGACAGGGACGTCAATGGCTACACCTTC. Amino acid sequence: CASSLDRDVNGYTF.

V gene TRBV29-1 combines with J gene TRBJ2-2, with D perhaps matching TRBD1 (5 bases). V was shortened by 6 bases and J by 1 base, with 12 bases between the two germline ends. Germline V lookup: CDR1 SQVTM, CDR2 ANQGSEA. This CDR3 comprises 14 residues. CDR3 DNA: TGCAGCGTCGACCCTGACAGGAACACCGGGGAGCTGTTTTTT. Its translation: CSVDPDRNTGELFF.

This chain joins TRBV6-6 and TRBJ1-2, with D unresolved. The CDR3 has 14 residues. Trimming removed 2 bases from V and 5 bases from J, with 12 bases in between. Germline loops: CDR1 MNHNY, CDR2 SVGAGI (reference sequence). CDR3 DNA sequence: TGTGCCAGCAGTTACCTCCAGAAAACGTATGGCTACACCTTC. It specifies CASSYLQKTYGYTF.

In its sample, this clone was seen many times. This chain connects TRBV7-3 to TRBJ2-7, with D perhaps TRBD2 (6 bases). The CDR3 runs 14 residues. Germline V CDR1 and CDR2: SGHTA, FQGTGA. Deletions cut 2 bases from V and 2 bases from J, with 10 bases between. CDR3 loop: CASSLGGDPYEQYF. CDR3 bases: TGTGCCAGCAGCTTAGGAGGGGACCCCTACGAGCAGTACTTC.

The genes are TRBV11-2 and TRBJ2-1; 9 nucleotides match TRBD2. Trimming removed 5 bases from V and 6 bases from J; junction bases left unmatched: 14. The CDR3 is 17 residues long. CDR1 is SGHAT, CDR2 FQNNGV, per germline. DNA of the CDR3: TGTGCCAGCAGCCCCCTTTTCGGGGCGGGAGGGCTCAATGAGCAGTTCTTC. It yields the protein CASSPLFGAGGLNEQFF.

The V call is TRBV30, the J call TRBJ1-4; a possible D gene is TRBD1 (5 bases). CDR3 length: 13 amino acids. V dropped 1 base and J dropped 6 bases, with 9 bases sitting between them. Germline CDR1 GTSNPN, CDR2 SVGIG (reference sequence). The chain's CDR3 is CAWSGGVDEKLFF. The CDR3 nucleotides are TGTGCCTGGAGTGGGGGGGTCGATGAAAAACTGTTTTTT.

V usage is TRBV28 and J usage is TRBJ2-7; TRBD2 might be the D (5 bases). V lost 1 base, J lost 4 bases, and 17 bases lay in between. Germline CDR1 and CDR2: MDHEN and SYDVKM. The length of the CDR3 is 16 residues. DNA for the CDR3: TGTGCCAGCAGTTTATCCCCAGGTGAGGGTCGGTACGAGCAGTACTTC. Its protein product is CASSLSPGEGRYEQYF. The entire variable domain, with the rest obtained from reference TRBV28 and TRBJ2-7, is as follows: DVKVTQSSRYLVKRTGEKVFLECVQDMDHENMFWYRQDPGLGLRLIYFSYDVKMKEKGDIPEGYSVSREKKERFSLILESASTNQTSMYLCASSLSPGEGRYEQYFGPGTRLTVT.

This chain joins TRBV28 and TRBJ1-2; TRBD1 aligns across 8 bases. The germline CDR1 and CDR2 sequences are MDHEN and SYDVKM. The CDR3 runs to 13 residues. V shed 6 bases, J shed 4 bases, and the junction held 4 bases outside the gene matches. This CDR3 reads CASRPTGAYGYTF. Here the CDR3 DNA reads TGTGCCAGCAGACCGACAGGGGCCTATGGCTACACCTTC.

The V and J genes are TRBV7-2 and TRBJ2-2; 8 bases align to TRBD2. This CDR3 spans 15 amino acids. Unmatched junction bases numbered 11, after V lost 6 bases and J lost 8 bases. Per germline, CDR1 SGHTA and CDR2 FQGNSA. As DNA, the CDR3 is TGTGCCAGCAGTACCGGGACTAGGGGTTCAGGGGAGCTGTTTTTT. It translates to CASSTGTRGSGELFF.

The V call is TRBV28, the J call TRBJ2-7; D gene unclear. Germline V lookup: CDR1 MDHEN, CDR2 SYDVKM. The CDR3 runs 11 residues. The germline V and J ends were trimmed by 1 base and 6 bases, with 4 bases remaining between them. Written as DNA, the CDR3 is TGTGCCAGCAGTTTATTAACCGAGCAGTACTTC. This sequence encodes CASSLLTEQYF.

About this clone itself: The sample has other DNA sequences that encode this CDR3 too. V and J are TRBV20-1 and TRBJ2-5; D not certain. Germline lookup yields CDR1 DFQATT and CDR2 SNEGSKA (reference sequence). Trimming removed 5 bases at V and 3 bases at J, with 4 bases between. The CDR3 spans 10 residues. The CDR3 is CSASKETQYF. The CDR3 region has the DNA TGCAGTGCTTCAAAAGAGACCCAGTACTTC.

V gene TRBV4-3 combines with J gene TRBJ1-2; no reliable D call. V lost 1 base and J lost 3, with 12 bases in between. The germline V gene encodes CDR1 LGHNA and CDR2 YSLEER. The CDR3 covers 15 residues. Here the CDR3 reads CASSQARGSDYGYTF. The CDR3 DNA is TGCGCCAGCAGCCAAGCAAGAGGCAGCGACTATGGCTACACCTTC.

Note on this clone: Since a much larger clone is just one base distant, this may be a read error. The chain links TRBV4-2 to TRBJ2-3; possible D gene TRBD2, 5 bases. Germline values: CDR1 LGHNA, CDR2 YNFKEQ. The CDR3 totals 15 residues. CDR3 bases: TGTGCCAGCAGCCAAGATCCTAGCCTCTCAGATATGCAGTATTTT. This gives the protein CASSQDPSLSDMQYF.